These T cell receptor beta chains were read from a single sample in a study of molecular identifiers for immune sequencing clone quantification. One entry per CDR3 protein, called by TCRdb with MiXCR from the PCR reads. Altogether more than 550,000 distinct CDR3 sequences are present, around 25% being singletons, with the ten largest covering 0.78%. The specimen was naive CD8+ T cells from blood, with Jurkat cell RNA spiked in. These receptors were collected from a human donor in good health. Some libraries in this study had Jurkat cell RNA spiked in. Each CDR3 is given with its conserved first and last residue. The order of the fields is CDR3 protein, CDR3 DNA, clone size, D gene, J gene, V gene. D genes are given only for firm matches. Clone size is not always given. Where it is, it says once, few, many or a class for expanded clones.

cdr3_aa: CASSQPPPAYEQYF
cdr3_nt: TGTGCCAGCAGCCAGCCTCCCCCCGCCTACGAGCAGTACTTC
clone_size: few
d_call: -
j_call: TRBJ2-7
v_call: TRBV14

cdr3_aa: CSAKNSYEQYF
cdr3_nt: TGCAGTGCGAAAAATTCCTACGAGCAGTACTTC
clone_size: few
d_call: -
j_call: TRBJ2-7
v_call: TRBV20-1

cdr3_aa: CASSYGLGDRDPEAFF
cdr3_nt: TGTGCCAGCAGTTACGGGCTCGGGGACAGGGACCCTGAAGCTTTCTTT
clone_size: -
d_call: TRBD1
j_call: TRBJ1-1
v_call: TRBV6-2/TRBV6-3

cdr3_aa: CASSYGLDVEYF
cdr3_nt: TGTGCCAGCAGTTACGGTTTGGATGTCGAGTACTTC
clone_size: many
d_call: -
j_call: TRBJ2-7
v_call: TRBV6-5

cdr3_aa: CASRLGSGNEQYF
cdr3_nt: TGTGCCAGCAGGCTGGGGTCAGGAAACGAGCAGTACTTC
clone_size: -
d_call: -
j_call: TRBJ2-7
v_call: TRBV7-9

cdr3_aa: CAWSSYPDSLNTEAFF
cdr3_nt: TGTGCCTGGAGTTCCTACCCCGACAGCCTTAACACTGAAGCTTTCTTT
clone_size: few
d_call: -
j_call: TRBJ1-1
v_call: TRBV30

cdr3_aa: CASSKRAGSIGELFF
cdr3_nt: TGTGCCAGTAGTAAGCGAGCGGGCTCTATCGGGGAGCTGTTTTTT
clone_size: once
d_call: -
j_call: TRBJ2-2
v_call: TRBV19

cdr3_aa: CASSPVRQADEQFF
cdr3_nt: TGTGCCAGCAGCCCAGTTAGACAGGCCGATGAGCAGTTCTTC
clone_size: -
d_call: -
j_call: TRBJ2-1
v_call: TRBV5-6

cdr3_aa: CASSTGTENTEAFF
cdr3_nt: TGTGCCAGCAGTACCGGGACAGAGAACACTGAAGCTTTCTTT
clone_size: -
d_call: TRBD1
j_call: TRBJ1-1
v_call: TRBV27

cdr3_aa: CAISWIVTYEQYF
cdr3_nt: TGTGCCATTTCCTGGATTGTAACCTACGAGCAGTACTTC
clone_size: -
d_call: -
j_call: TRBJ2-7
v_call: TRBV19

cdr3_aa: CASSSLGQDMNTEAFF
cdr3_nt: TGTGCCAGCAGCTCCCTGGGACAGGACATGAACACTGAAGCTTTCTTT
clone_size: many
d_call: TRBD1
j_call: TRBJ1-1
v_call: TRBV7-9

cdr3_aa: CSAQLGQLRADTQYF
cdr3_nt: TGCAGCGCCCAACTAGGGCAGTTAAGGGCAGATACGCAGTATTTT
clone_size: many
d_call: -
j_call: TRBJ2-3
v_call: TRBV29-1

cdr3_aa: CASSSLGWTDTQYF
cdr3_nt: TGTGCCAGCAGCTCCTTAGGGTGGACAGATACGCAGTATTTT
clone_size: many
d_call: -
j_call: TRBJ2-3
v_call: TRBV7-8

cdr3_aa: CASSGLDRAAERGDTQYF
cdr3_nt: TGTGCCAGCAGTGGTCTCGACCGAGCAGCGGAGCGGGGAGATACGCAGTATTTT
clone_size: few
d_call: TRBD2
j_call: TRBJ2-3
v_call: TRBV2

cdr3_aa: CASSLRTGPADTQYF
cdr3_nt: TGTGCCAGCAGCCTAAGAACAGGGCCCGCAGATACGCAGTATTTT
clone_size: many
d_call: -
j_call: TRBJ2-3
v_call: TRBV5-8

cdr3_aa: CSVQDTYYEQYF
cdr3_nt: TGCAGCGTTCAGGACACCTACTACGAGCAGTACTTC
clone_size: few
d_call: -
j_call: TRBJ2-7
v_call: TRBV29-1

cdr3_aa: CASSQGHQNTEAFF
cdr3_nt: TGCGCCAGCAGCCAAGGACATCAGAACACTGAAGCTTTCTTT
clone_size: few
d_call: -
j_call: TRBJ1-1
v_call: TRBV4-3